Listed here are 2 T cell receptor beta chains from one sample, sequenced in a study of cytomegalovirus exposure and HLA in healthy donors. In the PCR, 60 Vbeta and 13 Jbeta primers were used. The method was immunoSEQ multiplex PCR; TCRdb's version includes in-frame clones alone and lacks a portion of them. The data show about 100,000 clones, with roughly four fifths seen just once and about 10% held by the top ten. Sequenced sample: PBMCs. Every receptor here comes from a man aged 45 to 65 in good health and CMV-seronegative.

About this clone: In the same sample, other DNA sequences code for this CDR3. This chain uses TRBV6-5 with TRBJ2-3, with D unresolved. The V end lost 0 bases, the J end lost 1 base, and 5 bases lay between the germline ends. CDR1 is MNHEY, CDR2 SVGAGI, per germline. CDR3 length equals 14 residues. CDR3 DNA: TGTGCCAGCAGTTACTCCCGAGGCACAGATACGCAGTATTTT. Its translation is CASSYSRGTDTQYF.

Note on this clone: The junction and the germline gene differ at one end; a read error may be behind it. The CDR3 loop is CSSSLAVGGSKETQYF. The CDR3 bases are TGTTCCAGCAGCTTAGCGGTTGGCGGGAGTAAGGAGACCCAGTACTTC. The V call is TRBV7-9, the J call TRBJ2-5, with 7 positions matching TRBD2. Per germline, CDR1 SEHNR and CDR2 FQNEAQ (reference sequence). The CDR3 totals 16 residues.